Listed here are 21 T cell receptor beta chains from one sample, sequenced in a study of blood T cell repertoires in COVID-19. The assay was immunoSEQ multiplex PCR, and TCRdb's table has in-frame clones only and misses some. The repertoire holds 70,000 to 85,000 clones, with 82% as singletons. Sequencing used peripheral blood. Receptors originate from a man aged 55 to 70 with acute or convalescent COVID-19.

V usage is TRBV30 and J usage is TRBJ1-5, with D possibly matching TRBD1 (5 bases). Germline V CDR1 and CDR2: GTSNPN, SVGIG (reference sequence). This CDR3 has 13 residues. The V gene lost 2 bases and the J gene lost 5 bases, with 10 bases spanning the gap. CDR3 protein: CAWSPGTYQPQHF. The DNA for the CDR3 is TGTGCCTGGAGTCCCGGGACTTATCAGCCCCAGCATTTT.

The V gene is TRBV30, the J gene TRBJ1-2; maybe TRBD1 (5 bases). Trimming took off 2 bases at V and 7 bases at J, with 20 bases between the two ends. Germline loops: CDR1 GTSNPN, CDR2 SVGIG (reference sequence). The CDR3 spans 15 residues. CDR3 amino acids: CAWSLRAGGGRGYTF. In DNA form, the CDR3 reads TGTGCCTGGAGTCTCAGAGCAGGCGGGGGACGTGGCTACACCTTC.

This chain joins TRBV10-3 and TRBJ1-6, with D maybe TRBD1 (5 bases). The CDR3 has 14 residues. Trimming left V 6 bases short and J 5 bases short, with 11 bases between. Germline CDR1 and CDR2: ENHRY and SYGVKD. CDR3 sequence (DNA): TGTGCCATCAGAATGACAGCAGATAATTCACCCCTCCACTTT. Translation: CAIRMTADNSPLHF.

This clone was detected only once. For the CDR3, the DNA is TGTGCCAGCAGCCACCGACAGGGGCACACTGAAGCTTTCTTT. This translates into CASSHRQGHTEAFF. The chain has TRBV3-1 (or the pseudogene TRBV3-2) and TRBJ1-1, with 8 bases lining up with TRBD1. V shed 3 bases, J shed 3 bases, and the junction held 3 bases outside the gene matches. Germline V gives CDR1 LGHDT, CDR2 YNNKEL (reference sequence). The length of the CDR3 is 14 residues.

This chain connects TRBV5-5 to TRBJ1-1, with D unresolved. Trimming took off 4 bases at V and 5 bases at J, with 18 bases between the two ends. This CDR3 is built from 15 residues. The germline V gene has CDR1 SGHKS and CDR2 YYEKEE (reference sequence). The CDR3 nucleotides read TGTGCCAGCAGCCCCGACCCGACGAGAGGGACTGAAGCTTTCTTT. As protein: CASSPDPTRGTEAFF.

This clone was recorded once. This sequence joins TRBV19 and TRBJ2-2; no clear D gene. Germline values: CDR1 LNHDA, CDR2 SQIVND (reference sequence). This CDR3 region has 13 residues. The V gene lost 3 bases and the J gene lost 7 bases, with 9 bases spanning the gap. Here the CDR3 reads CASSINQFGELFF. The CDR3 region has the DNA TGTGCCAGTAGTATCAACCAGTTCGGGGAGCTGTTTTTT.

J is TRBJ2-3 and V is TRBV6-6, with TRBD2 identical over 14 bases. Germline lookup yields CDR1 MNHNY and CDR2 SVGAGI (reference sequence). J was trimmed by 3 bases and V by 5 bases; bases with no gene match: 10. CDR3 length: 18 amino acids. Here the CDR3 DNA reads TGTGCCAGCAGTCCCGGGACTAGCGGGAGTAGAGGAACAGATACGCAGTATTTT. It is translated as CASSPGTSGSRGTDTQYF.

The chain carries TRBV28 and TRBJ1-2; D remains ambiguous. Germline V gene lookup returns CDR1 MDHEN and CDR2 SYDVKM. The CDR3 contains 15 residues. V dropped 4 bases and J dropped 6 bases, with 18 bases sitting between them. The CDR3 here is CASSSFLGGLDGYTF. In DNA, the CDR3 is TGTGCCAGCAGTTCCTTCTTGGGAGGGCTAGATGGCTACACCTTC.

Regarding this clone: The junction departs from germline at one end; a sequencing error may be responsible. The CDR3 sequence is CASSLVSGVAETQYF. Written as DNA, the CDR3 is TGTGCTAGCAGCTTAGTTTCGGGAGTGGCAGAGACCCAGTACTTC. The rearrangement links TRBV7-7 to TRBJ2-5, with a possible D match to TRBD2 (6 bases). The germline CDR1 and CDR2 sequences are SSHAT and FNYEAQ (reference sequence). The CDR3 is 15 amino acids.

Concerning this clone itself: Germline is not matched at one junction end, which may reflect a read error. The chain uses TRBV19 and TRBJ1-2; 7 nucleotides align to TRBD1. Germline-derived CDR1 and CDR2 are LNHDA and SQIVND (reference sequence). This CDR3 has 15 amino acids. CDR3 residues: CASSIGGTANYGYTF. The CDR3 bases are TGTGCCAGTAGTATTGGCGGGACAGCTAATTATGGCTACACCTTC.

The rearrangement links TRBV5-8 to TRBJ1-2; TRBD1 is a possible D gene (6 bases). In germline, CDR1 is SGHTS, CDR2 YDEGEE. The length of the CDR3 is 14 residues. Deletions cut 6 bases from V and 2 bases from J, with 14 bases between. The DNA of the CDR3 is TGTGCCAGCAAGAAGACAGGATCCAACTATGGCTACACCTTC. It codes for CASKKTGSNYGYTF.

The genes are TRBV4-3 and TRBJ2-3, with 12 bases that match TRBD2. J gave up 5 bases and V 3 bases, and 6 bases lay outside the gene matches. Per the germline V gene, CDR1 is LGHNA and CDR2 is YSLEER. The CDR3 runs 16 residues. CDR3 in DNA: TGCGCCAGCAGCCACTCACTAGCGGGGGGAGGAGATACGCAGTATTTT. Protein product: CASSHSLAGGGDTQYF.

The chain has TRBV6-2 or TRBV6-3 and TRBJ1-2, with TRBD1 as a possible D gene (5 bases). V was cut by 2 bases and J by 7 bases, with 20 bases left in between. CDR3 length: 16 amino acids. Germline CDR1 and CDR2: MNHEY and SVGEGT. CDR3 nucleotides: TGTGCCAGCAGTTACCTACGACGGGGGACGAGTCGTGGCTACACCTTC. Translated: CASSYLRRGTSRGYTF.

This chain connects TRBV28 to TRBJ1-2; D gene ambiguous. CDR3 length equals 13 residues. The V gene lost 3 bases and the J gene lost 1 base, with 6 bases spanning the gap. CDR1 and CDR2 from the germline V gene are MDHEN and SYDVKM. As DNA, the CDR3 is TGTGCCAGCAGTTTTAGCCTTAACTATGGCTACACCTTC. This codes for CASSFSLNYGYTF.

V gene TRBV15 combines with J gene TRBJ1-4, with 7 bases that match TRBD1. The length of the CDR3 is 15 residues. Germline V gene data show CDR1 as LNHNV and CDR2 as YYDKDF (reference sequence). V lost 3 bases to trimming and J lost 4 bases; unmatched junction nucleotides: 5. The CDR3 nucleotides are TGTGCCACCAGCAGGAGGACAGGCCGTAATGAAAAACTGTTTTTT. Its translation: CATSRRTGRNEKLFF.

The V and J genes are TRBV19 and TRBJ2-1, with 7 bases that match TRBD2. The V gene's germline CDR1 is LNHDA and CDR2 SQIVND (reference sequence). The CDR3 loop spans 15 amino acids. Trimming cost V 0 bases and J 7 bases; bases outside gene matches: 6. For the CDR3, the DNA is TGTGCCAGTAGTATAGATCACGGGAGGATGAATGAGCAGTTCTTC. Its protein is CASSIDHGRMNEQFF.

The rearrangement joins TRBV7-8 to TRBJ1-5, with D unresolved. V lost 3 bases and J lost 0, with 9 bases in between. Germline V gives CDR1 SGHVS, CDR2 FQNEAQ. This CDR3 has 15 amino acids. CDR3: CASSFGSNSNQPQHF. In nucleotides, the CDR3 is TGTGCCAGCAGCTTCGGGAGCAATAGCAATCAGCCCCAGCATTTT.

The rearrangement joins TRBV24-1 to TRBJ2-7, with D unresolved. Germline V gene sequence: CDR1 KGHDR, CDR2 SFDVKD. The CDR3 loop spans 14 amino acids. With 4 bases removed from V and 7 bases from J, the gap between germline ends came to 16 bases. The CDR3 is CATSDPAVPFEQYF. CDR3 nucleotides: TGTGCCACCAGTGACCCCGCGGTTCCCTTTGAGCAGTACTTC.

The J gene is TRBJ2-2, the V gene TRBV28; maybe TRBD1 (6 bases). CDR1 and CDR2 from the germline V gene are MDHEN and SYDVKM. The V end was cut by 3 bases, the J end by 2 bases, with 13 bases between. This CDR3 has 16 residues. DNA of the CDR3: TGTGCCAGCAGTTTTGGGGGCGGACTCAACACCGGGGAGCTGTTTTTT. This sequence encodes CASSFGGGLNTGELFF.

The chain links TRBV5-4 to TRBJ2-1, with D tentatively TRBD2 (6 bases). V was cut by 4 bases and J by 9 bases, with 14 bases left in between. The CDR3 extends over 13 amino acids. Germline V gene sequence: CDR1 SGHNT, CDR2 YYREEE (reference sequence). Here the CDR3 DNA reads TGTGCCAGCAGCCGGGAGATGGAATTTGAGCAGTTCTTC. The encoded protein is CASSREMEFEQFF.

The chain has TRBV5-5 and TRBJ1-4, with D possibly matching TRBD1 (6 bases). The CDR3 runs to 13 residues. V lost 4 bases, J lost 6 bases, and 10 bases lay in between. CDR1 and CDR2 (germline): SGHKS, YYEKEE (reference sequence). The CDR3: CASSPQGDEKLFF. The CDR3, as DNA: TGTGCCAGCAGCCCACAGGGAGATGAAAAACTGTTTTTT.